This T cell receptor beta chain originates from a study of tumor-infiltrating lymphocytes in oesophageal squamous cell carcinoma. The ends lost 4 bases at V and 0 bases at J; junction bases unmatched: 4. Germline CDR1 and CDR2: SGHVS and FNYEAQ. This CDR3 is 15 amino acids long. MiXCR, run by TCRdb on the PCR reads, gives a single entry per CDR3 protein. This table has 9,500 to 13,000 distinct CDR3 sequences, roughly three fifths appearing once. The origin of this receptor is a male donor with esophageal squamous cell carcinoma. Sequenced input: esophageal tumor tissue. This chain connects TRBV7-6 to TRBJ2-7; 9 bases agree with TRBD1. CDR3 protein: CASSSGTGSSYEQYF. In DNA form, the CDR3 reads TGTGCCAGCAGCTCAGGGACAGGGAGCTCCTACGAGCAGTACTTC. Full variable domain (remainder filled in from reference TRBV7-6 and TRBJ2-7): GAGVSQSPRYKVTKRGQDVALRCDPISGHVSLYWYRQALGQGPEFLTYFNYEAQQDKSGLPNDRFSAERPEGSISTLTIQRTEQRDSAMYRCASSSGTGSSYEQYFGPGTRLTVT.